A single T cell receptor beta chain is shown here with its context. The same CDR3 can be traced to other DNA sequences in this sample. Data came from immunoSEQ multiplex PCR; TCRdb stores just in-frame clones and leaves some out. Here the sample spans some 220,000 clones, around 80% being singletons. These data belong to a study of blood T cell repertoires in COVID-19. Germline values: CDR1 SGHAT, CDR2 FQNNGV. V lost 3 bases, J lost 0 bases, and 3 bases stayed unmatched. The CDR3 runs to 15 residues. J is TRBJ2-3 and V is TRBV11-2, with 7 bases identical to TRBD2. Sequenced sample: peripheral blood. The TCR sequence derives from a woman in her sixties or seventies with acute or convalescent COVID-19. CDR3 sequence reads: CASSFTGGSTDTQYF. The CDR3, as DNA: TGTGCCAGCAGCTTTACGGGGGGAAGCACAGATACGCAGTATTTT.